The 26 T cell receptor beta chains listed next were all sequenced from one sample in a study of T cells after yellow fever vaccination (dated by TCRdb to between 2019 and 2020). The treatment or condition label, as the study defines it: live attenuated yellow fever vaccine strain. The protocol used for the library was 5' RACE. Reads for this sample came from an Illumina HiSeq 2500. The raw public data were reprocessed by TCRdb itself: fastp quality trimming at Q25, MiXCR clonotype calling, in-frame beta chains only. One record per CDR3 amino acid sequence lists the most common genes and DNA. In this sample the table shows 500,000 to 650,000 distinct CDR3 sequences, roughly an eighth of which occur a single time. The top ten clonotypes cover 15% of the sample. Here the sequenced sample was PBMCs, taken on the day of the yellow fever booster vaccination. The receptors shown here come from a man younger than 40 who received the YFV17D yellow fever vaccine.

In its sample, this clonotype was seen a few times. CDR3 protein: CASSSYYAGQANLNTGELFF. In DNA form, the CDR3 reads TGTGCCAGCAGCTCCTACTACGCGGGACAGGCGAACCTGAACACCGGGGAGCTGTTTTTT. The rearrangement joins TRBV5-6 to TRBJ2-2; 8 bases are a match to TRBD1. The J segment lost 1 base and the V segment lost 3 bases, leaving 17 bases of the junction unmatched. Per the germline V gene, CDR1 is SGHDT and CDR2 is YYEEEE. The CDR3 is 20 residues long.

The chain has TRBV20-1 and TRBJ2-3; 8 bases fit TRBD1. The CDR3 is made up of 16 amino acids. The trim removed 3 bases at V and 5 bases at J, leaving 13 bases unmatched. The V gene's germline CDR1 is DFQATT and CDR2 SNEGSKA (reference sequence). CDR3 DNA: TGCAGTGCTAGTGTCGTGGGGCAGGGGGCTGGAGATACGCAGTATTTT. This translates into CSASVVGQGAGDTQYF.

The chain recombines TRBV6-5 with TRBJ1-4, with a weak D call TRBD1 (5 bases). CDR1 MNHEY and CDR2 SVGAGI come from the germline V gene. This CDR3 is built from 16 residues. V dropped 0 bases and J dropped 5 bases, with 13 bases sitting between them. The CDR3 spells CASSYSSQGINEKLFF. In DNA, the CDR3 is TGTGCCAGCAGTTACTCGAGCCAGGGTATAAATGAAAAACTGTTTTTT.

The chain links TRBV29-1 to TRBJ1-3, with D possibly matching TRBD1 (5 bases). Germline V gene sequence: CDR1 SQVTM, CDR2 ANQGSEA. Trimming took 4 bases from V and 3 from J, leaving 16 bases between them. The CDR3 has 15 amino acids. This CDR3 reads CSVAFSRAIGNTIYF. The CDR3 nucleotides read TGCAGCGTTGCCTTCAGCAGGGCAATTGGAAACACCATATATTTT.

This clonotype was detected only a few times. The V gene is TRBV7-9, the J gene TRBJ2-3, with unresolved D. Between the trimmed V and J ends, which lost 5 bases and 3 bases, there was a span of 9 bases. CDR1 and CDR2 (germline): SEHNR, FQNEAQ (reference sequence). The CDR3 runs to 13 residues. CDR3 residues: CASSTLETDTQYF. CDR3 nucleotide sequence: TGTGCCAGCAGCACCCTAGAGACAGATACGCAGTATTTT.

The gene calls are TRBV5-1 and TRBJ1-4; D unresolved. Germline CDR1 is SGHRS and CDR2 is YFSETQ. V was shortened by 4 bases and J by 5 bases, with 9 bases between the two germline ends. This CDR3 region has 13 residues. For the CDR3, the DNA is TGCGCCAGCAGCGACGGGGTGAATGAAAAACTGTTTTTT. It encodes CASSDGVNEKLFF.

This clonotype was observed a few times. The V gene is TRBV15, the J gene TRBJ1-5; TRBD1 aligns across 8 bases. J gave up 5 bases and V 4 bases, and 7 bases lay outside the gene matches. This CDR3 has 15 amino acids. From germline, CDR1 is LNHNV and CDR2 YYDKDF (reference sequence). The CDR3 DNA sequence: TGTGCCACCAGCATACAGGGGGGTAATTATCAGCCCCAGCATTTT. It codes for CATSIQGGNYQPQHF.

This clonotype was observed a handful of times. The rearrangement joins TRBV10-3 to TRBJ2-3; the match to TRBD2 covers 9 bases. This CDR3 contains 16 residues. The V gene's germline CDR1 is ENHRY and CDR2 SYGVKD. The J segment lost 4 bases and the V segment lost 2 bases, leaving 7 bases of the junction unmatched. In nucleotides, the CDR3 is TGTGCCATCAGTGAGGAAGGTAGCGGGAGCGCAGATACGCAGTATTTT. Protein product: CAISEEGSGSADTQYF.

The V gene is TRBV5-1, the J gene TRBJ1-1; no definite D call. The CDR3 is made up of 18 amino acids. CDR1 and CDR2 from the germline V gene are SGHRS and YFSETQ. The V end was cut by 0 bases, the J end by 4 bases, with 22 bases between. The CDR3 is CASSLVVPGGLMSTEAFF. CDR3 nucleotides: TGCGCCAGCAGCTTGGTTGTCCCGGGAGGGTTGATGTCCACTGAAGCTTTCTTT.

This clonotype was counted only a few times. This chain uses TRBV19 with TRBJ1-1, with 7 bases lining up with TRBD1. CDR3 size: 14 residues. Trimming took 1 base from V and 5 from J; bases not matched to a gene: 4. CDR1 is LNHDA and CDR2 is SQIVND in the germline V gene (reference sequence). For the CDR3, the DNA is TGTGCCAGTAGTATAGGAGGGGGCTCGACTGAAGCTTTCTTT. This sequence encodes CASSIGGGSTEAFF. Using reference TRBV19 and TRBJ1-1 for the parts outside the CDR3, the full variable domain is DGGITQSPKYLFRKEGQNVTLSCEQNLNHDAMYWYRQDPGQGLRLIYYSQIVNDFQKGDIAEGYSVSREKKESFPLTVTSAQKNPTAFYLCASSIGGGSTEAFFGQGTRLTVV.

The chain carries TRBV5-4 and TRBJ2-3; D possibly corresponds to TRBD1 (6 bases). V was cut by 0 bases and J by 0 bases, with 8 bases left in between. Germline V lookup: CDR1 SGHNT, CDR2 YYREEE (reference sequence). The CDR3 sequence is 15 residues long. The CDR3 nucleotides read TGTGCCAGCAGCTTGGAGGACAGTAGCACAGATACGCAGTATTTT. Translation gives CASSLEDSSTDTQYF.

This clonotype showed up just a few times. V is TRBV30 and J is TRBJ1-5; perhaps TRBD1 as D (5 bases). The length of the CDR3 is 14 residues. V lost 0 bases, J lost 6 bases, and 12 bases lay in between. CDR1 GTSNPN and CDR2 SVGIG come from the germline V gene (reference sequence). CDR3 residues: CAWSVGGSGQPQHF. CDR3 DNA sequence: TGTGCCTGGAGTGTCGGGGGGAGCGGTCAGCCCCAGCATTTT.

This clonotype occurred a few times. CDR3 amino acids: CAISEGQSTDTQYF. DNA of the CDR3: TGTGCCATCAGTGAGGGACAGAGCACAGATACGCAGTATTTT. The rearrangement uses TRBV10-3 and TRBJ2-3, with D possibly matching TRBD1 (6 bases). Germline loops: CDR1 ENHRY, CDR2 SYGVKD. V was cut by 2 bases and J by 0 bases, with 6 bases left in between. The CDR3 has 14 residues.

In its sample, this clonotype was seen a few times. The rearrangement uses TRBV6-1 and TRBJ1-2, with D tentatively TRBD1 (6 bases). The ends were cut back, 6 bases at V and 5 bases at J, with 28 bases in the middle. This CDR3 region has 18 residues. The V gene's germline CDR1 is MNHNS and CDR2 SASEGT. The CDR3 nucleotides read TGTGCCAGCAGCAACGGGCTGCCTAACAGGGTAATATGGTATGGCTACACCTTC. Protein product: CASSNGLPNRVIWYGYTF.

This clonotype was counted between two and nine times. V gene TRBV20-1 combines with J gene TRBJ1-2, with D unresolved. V shed 4 bases and J shed 5 bases, with 5 bases lying between them. CDR1 is DFQATT, CDR2 SNEGSKA, per germline (reference sequence). The CDR3 runs 10 residues. CDR3 loop: CSAIAYGYTF. In DNA form, the CDR3 reads TGCAGTGCTATTGCGTATGGCTACACCTTC.

At least ten counts were recorded for this clonotype. The J gene is TRBJ2-1, the V gene TRBV28; the match to TRBD2 covers 10 bases. The germline gives CDR1 MDHEN, CDR2 SYDVKM. There are 15 residues in the CDR3. V trimming: 2 bases; J trimming: 4 bases; junction bases outside the gene matches: 2. CDR3 loop: CASSLSGRAYNEQFF. For the CDR3, the DNA is TGTGCCAGCAGTTTAAGCGGGAGGGCTTACAATGAGCAGTTCTTC.

This clonotype was counted many times. This chain links TRBV3-1 with TRBJ1-1; D gene unclear. V was cut by 6 bases and J by 1 base, with 9 bases left in between. Germline CDR1 is LGHDT and CDR2 is YNNKEL (reference sequence). The CDR3 is 13 amino acids. The CDR3 region is CASSPGANTEAFF. For the CDR3, the DNA is TGTGCCAGCAGTCCAGGAGCGAACACTGAAGCTTTCTTT.

This clonotype was detected a few times. J is TRBJ1-1 and V is TRBV6-5; tentative D call: TRBD1 (5 bases). This CDR3 has 12 amino acids. V gave up 6 bases and J gave up 6 bases, with 11 bases separating them. In germline, CDR1 is MNHEY, CDR2 SVGAGI. This CDR3 is CASRQGGAEAFF. CDR3 sequence (DNA): TGTGCCAGCAGGCAGGGAGGGGCTGAAGCTTTCTTT.

This chain joins TRBV9 and TRBJ2-1; possible D gene TRBD2, 6 bases. V was clipped by 0 bases and J by 5 bases, with 12 bases between them. The CDR3 totals 15 residues. In germline, CDR1 is SGDLS, CDR2 YYNGEE. CDR3 in DNA: TGTGCCAGCAGCGTAGAGCTAGCGCCCGACAATGAGCAGTTCTTC. Its protein is CASSVELAPDNEQFF.

V gene TRBV6-2 or TRBV6-3 combines with J gene TRBJ2-5; 7 bases map to TRBD1. The V gene end was trimmed by 10 bases and the J gene end by 3 bases; junction bases not matched to a gene: 5. CDR3 size: 12 residues. Germline assignment: CDR1 MNHEY and CDR2 SVGEGT. As DNA, the CDR3 is TGTGCCACCCGACAGGGTGAAGAGACCCAGTACTTC. Amino acid sequence: CATRQGEETQYF.

At least ten counts were recorded for this clonotype. V usage is TRBV3-1 and J usage is TRBJ2-5, with D unclear. CDR1 is LGHDT and CDR2 is YNNKEL in the germline V gene (reference sequence). This CDR3 is built from 11 residues. V lost 1 base to trimming and J lost 10 bases, with 7 bases between them. The CDR3 bases are TGTGCCAGCAGCCAAGTAGGTCACCAGTACTTC. This translates into CASSQVGHQYF.

The gene calls are TRBV20-1 and TRBJ2-1; D is possibly TRBD1 (6 bases). With 5 bases removed from V and 0 bases from J, the gap between germline ends came to 11 bases. Germline V gives CDR1 DFQATT, CDR2 SNEGSKA (reference sequence). The CDR3 has 14 residues. The CDR3 region has the DNA TGCAGTGCTTGGGAAGGGGGCTCCTACAATGAGCAGTTCTTC. Translating gives CSAWEGGSYNEQFF.

This clonotype has a handful of counts. V gene TRBV4-3 combines with J gene TRBJ1-3; D gene unclear. Looked up from germline, CDR1 is LGHNA and CDR2 is YSLEER. The V end lost 0 bases, the J end lost 0 bases, and 12 bases lay between the germline ends. The CDR3 has 17 amino acids. CDR3 region: CASSQDPPGPSGNTIYF. Here the CDR3 DNA reads TGCGCCAGCAGCCAAGACCCCCCCGGGCCCTCTGGAAACACCATATATTTT.

Only a few counts were recorded for this clonotype. This sequence joins TRBV7-2 and TRBJ1-6, with D hard to call. The CDR3 runs 14 residues. The V end was cut by 5 bases, the J end by 10 bases, with 15 bases between. Germline V gene data show CDR1 as SGHTA and CDR2 as FQGNSA. As DNA, the CDR3 is TGTGCCAGCAGCCTTTGGGAGGGTGGGTCACCCCTCCACTTT. Protein product: CASSLWEGGSPLHF.

CDR3 loop: CASSQERGTNEKLFF. For the CDR3, the DNA is TGTGCCAGCAGCCAAGAGCGGGGAACTAATGAAAAACTGTTTTTT. This chain joins TRBV14 and TRBJ1-4; D remains ambiguous. Germline loops: CDR1 SGHDN, CDR2 FVKESK. This CDR3 comprises 15 residues. V was pared by 0 bases and J by 1 base, with 6 bases between.

At least ten counts were recorded for this clonotype. The gene calls are TRBV5-6 and TRBJ2-1; D not resolved. The CDR3 spans 12 residues. With 0 bases removed from V and 8 bases from J, the gap between germline ends came to 6 bases. The germline V gene encodes CDR1 SGHDT and CDR2 YYEEEE. CDR3 sequence: CASSLVGHEQFF. CDR3 nucleotides: TGTGCCAGCAGCTTGGTCGGGCATGAGCAGTTCTTC.